This TCR beta chain was captured in a study of shared clonotypes between healthy human individuals. Study background: Samples came from a couple of female and three male donors aged 18 to 49.

Assay runs were performed at deep level. Measured with immunoSEQ multiplex PCR; TCRdb has only the in-frame clones, and not every one. The table shows some 2,100,000 clones, with 93% occurring only once. Naive-designated CD8 cells lacked CD45RO, were positively enriched for CCR7, and omitted terminally differentiated effector memory CD45RA+ cells. Healthy HIV-negative adults without recent acute infections or vaccinations served as donors. Germline V CDR1 and CDR2: LNHDA, SQIVND (reference sequence). The CDR3 totals 14 residues. The V and J ends lost 2 bases and 4 bases, in that order; junction bases with no gene match: 5.

The sequence was obtained from a young man in good health. Some clones in this sample may be carry-over from other donors' samples. The gene calls are TRBV19 and TRBJ2-7; TRBD2 agrees at 7 bases. Sequencing was carried out using naive CD8+ T cells from PBMCs. In nucleotides, the CDR3 is TGTGCCAGTAGTATAAGGGACTATGGATACGAGCAGTACTTC. Translated, it gives CASSIRDYGYEQYF.